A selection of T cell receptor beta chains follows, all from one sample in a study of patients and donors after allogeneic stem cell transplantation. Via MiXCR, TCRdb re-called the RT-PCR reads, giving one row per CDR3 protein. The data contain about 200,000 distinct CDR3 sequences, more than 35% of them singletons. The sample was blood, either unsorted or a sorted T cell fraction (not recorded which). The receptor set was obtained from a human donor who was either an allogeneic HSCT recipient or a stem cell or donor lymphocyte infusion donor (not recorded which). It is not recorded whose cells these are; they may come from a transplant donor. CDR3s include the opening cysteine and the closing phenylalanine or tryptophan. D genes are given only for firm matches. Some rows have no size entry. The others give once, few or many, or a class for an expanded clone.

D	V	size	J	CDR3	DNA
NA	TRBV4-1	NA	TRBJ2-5	CASSQAAKETQYF	TGCGCCAGCAGCCAAGCAGCTAAAGAGACCCAGTACTTC
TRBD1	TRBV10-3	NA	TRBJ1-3	CAISDRRQGTGNTIYF	TGTGCCATCAGTGATAGACGACAGGGAACTGGAAACACCATATATTTT
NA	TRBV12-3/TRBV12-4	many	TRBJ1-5	CASSPWGGNQPQHF	TGTGCCAGCAGTCCCTGGGGGGGCAATCAGCCCCAGCATTTT
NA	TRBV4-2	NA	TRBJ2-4	CASSQEGGRRAKNIQYF	TGTGCCAGCAGCCAAGAGGGAGGCAGGCGGGCCAAAAACATTCAGTACTTC
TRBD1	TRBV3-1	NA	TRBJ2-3	CASSPTGGWNTQYF	TGTGCCAGCAGCCCGACAGGGGGGTGGAATACGCAGTATTTT
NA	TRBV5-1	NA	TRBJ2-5	CASSSRQIQETQYF	TGCGCCAGCAGCTCTAGACAGATCCAAGAGACCCAGTACTTC
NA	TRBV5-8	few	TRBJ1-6	CASSLQGGSPLHF	TGTGCCAGCAGTCTACAGGGAGGGTCACCCCTCCACTTT
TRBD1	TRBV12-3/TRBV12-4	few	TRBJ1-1	CASRGQWGTEAFF	TGTGCCAGCAGGGGACAGTGGGGCACTGAAGCTTTCTTT
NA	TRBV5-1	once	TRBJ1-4	CASSLGYRQATNEKLFF	TGCGCCAGCAGCTTGGGCTACAGACAAGCAACTAATGAAAAACTGTTTTTT
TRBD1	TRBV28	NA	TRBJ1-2	CASRKTGTGDGYTF	TGTGCCAGCAGGAAGACCGGGACAGGGGATGGCTACACCTTC
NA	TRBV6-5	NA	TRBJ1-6	CASRAGQNSPLHF	TGTGCCAGCAGGGCGGGCCAAAATTCACCCCTCCACTTT
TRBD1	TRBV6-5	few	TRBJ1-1	CASTPDRGGTEAFF	TGTGCCAGCACCCCTGACAGGGGTGGCACTGAAGCTTTCTTT
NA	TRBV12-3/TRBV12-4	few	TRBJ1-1	CASSTRTASGRTEAFF	TGTGCCAGCAGTACCCGGACAGCCTCGGGAAGGACTGAAGCTTTCTTT
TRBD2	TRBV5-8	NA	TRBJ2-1	CASSSRAGVLGNEQFF	TGTGCCAGCAGCTCGCGGGCGGGGGTTCTCGGCAATGAGCAGTTCTTC